Below are 3 T cell receptor beta chains sequenced from a single sample in a study of OX40 agonist ivuxolimab in advanced cancers. The assay was immunoSEQ multiplex PCR, and TCRdb's table has in-frame clones only and misses some. Here the sample spans tens of thousands of clones, about 77% being singletons. The specimen was CD4+ or CD8+ T cells sorted from blood, collected in a trial of the OX40 agonist ivuxolimab. Source of these receptors: an adult with an advanced solid tumor such as melanoma, head and neck, liver or kidney cancer.

The V call is TRBV4-2, the J call TRBJ2-3; 14 nucleotides line up with TRBD2. The V and J ends lost 4 bases and 5 bases, in that order; junction bases with no gene match: 5. This CDR3 has 16 residues. The germline gives CDR1 LGHNA, CDR2 YNFKEQ. The CDR3 DNA follows: TGTGCCAGCAGCCCCTCCGGGACTAGCGGGGGAGATACGCAGTATTTT. Amino acid sequence: CASSPSGTSGGDTQYF.

Points on this clone: One junction end does not reproduce the germline sequence, and a read error may be involved. V is TRBV5-3 and J is TRBJ2-7; 8 bases map to TRBD1. TRBV5-3 is an ORF, with its function uncertain. The CDR3 runs 15 residues. CDR3 in amino acids: CASSLRTGSFDEQYF. In DNA, the CDR3 is TGTGCCAGCAGCTTAAGGACAGGGTCATTCGACGAGCAGTACTTC.

This rearrangement joins TRBV30 to TRBJ2-3; a weak D match, TRBD1 (5 bases). The CDR3 length is 11 residues. Germline V CDR1 and CDR2: GTSNPN, SVGIG (reference sequence). V lost 5 bases to trimming and J lost 5 bases, with 8 bases between them. Here the CDR3 reads CAWQGQDTQYF. CDR3 nucleotide sequence: TGTGCCTGGCAGGGTCAAGATACGCAGTATTTT.